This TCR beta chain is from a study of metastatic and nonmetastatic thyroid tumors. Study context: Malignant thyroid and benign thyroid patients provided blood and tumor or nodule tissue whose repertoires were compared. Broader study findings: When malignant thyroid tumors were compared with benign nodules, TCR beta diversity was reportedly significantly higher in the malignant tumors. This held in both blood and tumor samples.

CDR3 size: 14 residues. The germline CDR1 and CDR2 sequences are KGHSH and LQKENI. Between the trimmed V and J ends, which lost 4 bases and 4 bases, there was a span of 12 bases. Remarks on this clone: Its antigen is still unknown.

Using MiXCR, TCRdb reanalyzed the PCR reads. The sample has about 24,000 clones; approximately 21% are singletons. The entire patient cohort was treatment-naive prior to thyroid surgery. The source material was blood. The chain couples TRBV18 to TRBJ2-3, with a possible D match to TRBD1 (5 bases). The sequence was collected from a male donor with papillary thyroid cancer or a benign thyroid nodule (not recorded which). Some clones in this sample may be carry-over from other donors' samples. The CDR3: CASSLGAGPDTQYF. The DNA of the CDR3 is TGTGCCAGCTCACTAGGGGCTGGGCCAGATACGCAGTATTTT.